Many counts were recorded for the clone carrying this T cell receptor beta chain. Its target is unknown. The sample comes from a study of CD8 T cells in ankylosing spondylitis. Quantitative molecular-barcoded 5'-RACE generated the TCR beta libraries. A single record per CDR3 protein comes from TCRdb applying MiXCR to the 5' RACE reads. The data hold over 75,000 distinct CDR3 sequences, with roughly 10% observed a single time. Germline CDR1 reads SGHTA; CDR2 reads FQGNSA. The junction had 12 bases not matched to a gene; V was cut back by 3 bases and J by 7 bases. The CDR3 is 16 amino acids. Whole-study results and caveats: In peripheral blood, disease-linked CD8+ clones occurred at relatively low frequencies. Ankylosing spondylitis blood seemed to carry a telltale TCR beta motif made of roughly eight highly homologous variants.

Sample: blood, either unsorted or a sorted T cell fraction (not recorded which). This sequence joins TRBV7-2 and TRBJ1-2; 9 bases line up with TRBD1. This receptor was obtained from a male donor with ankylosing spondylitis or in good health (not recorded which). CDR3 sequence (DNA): TGTGCCAGCAGCTTCCCACCCCCCGGACAGGGGAGTGGCTACACCTTC. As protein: CASSFPPPGQGSGYTF.